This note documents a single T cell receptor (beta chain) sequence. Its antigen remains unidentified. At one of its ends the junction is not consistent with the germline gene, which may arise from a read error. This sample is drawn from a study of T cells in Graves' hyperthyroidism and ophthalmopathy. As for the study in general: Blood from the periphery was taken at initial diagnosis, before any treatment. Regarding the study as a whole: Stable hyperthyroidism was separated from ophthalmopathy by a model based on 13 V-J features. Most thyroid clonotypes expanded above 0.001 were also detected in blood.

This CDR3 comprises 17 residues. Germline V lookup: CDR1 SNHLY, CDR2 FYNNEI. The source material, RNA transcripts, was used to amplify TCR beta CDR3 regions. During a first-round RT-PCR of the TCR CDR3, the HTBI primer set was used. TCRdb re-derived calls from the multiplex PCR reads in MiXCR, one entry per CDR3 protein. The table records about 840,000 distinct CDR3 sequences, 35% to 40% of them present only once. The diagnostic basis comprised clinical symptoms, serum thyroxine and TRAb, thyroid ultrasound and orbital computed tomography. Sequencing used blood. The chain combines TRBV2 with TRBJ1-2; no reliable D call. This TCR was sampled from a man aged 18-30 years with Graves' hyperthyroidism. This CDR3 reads CASSFEETTALNYGYTF. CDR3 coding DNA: TGTGCCAGCAGTTTTGAGGAAACCACTGCTTTGAACTACGGCTACACCTTC. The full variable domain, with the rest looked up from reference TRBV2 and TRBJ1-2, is EPEVTQTPSHQVTQMGQEVILRCVPISNHLYFYWYRQILGQKVEFLVSFYNNEISEKSEIFDDQFSVERPDGSNFTLKIRSTKLEDSAMYFCASSFEETTALNYGYTFGSGTRLTVV.